This T cell receptor (beta chain) was identified in a study of early T cells in non-severe SARS-CoV-2 infection. Trimming pared 5 bases from V and 6 bases from J, leaving 9 bases between. Germline CDR1 and CDR2: SQVTM and ANQGSEA. The CDR3 loop spans 11 amino acids. MiXCR, applied by TCRdb to the 5' RACE reads, yields one record per CDR3 protein. In the table there are fewer than 80,000 distinct CDR3 sequences, roughly 10% of which are singletons. There are many counts of this clonotype. This TCR was recovered from an adult who was a healthcare worker with PCR-confirmed SARS-CoV-2 infection or an uninfected control (not recorded which). The sample consisted of whole blood. This chain connects TRBV29-1 to TRBJ2-3, with D perhaps being TRBD1 or TRBD2 (6 bases each). CDR3 in DNA: TGCAGCGTTTGGGGGGCGGATACGCAGTATTTT. Translating gives CSVWGADTQYF.